This entry describes one T cell receptor beta chain. The CDR3 has 18 residues. With V trimmed by 2 bases and J by 0 bases, 10 bases remained unmatched. CDR1 GTSNPN and CDR2 SVGIG come from the germline V gene (reference sequence). This entry is derived from a study of shared clonotypes between healthy human individuals. TCRdb's table, derived via immunoSEQ multiplex PCR, lists solely in-frame clones and lacks some. The sample holds millions of clones, around nine tenths seen once. The J gene is TRBJ1-6, the V gene TRBV30; 7 nucleotides match TRBD1. The receptor was derived from a man younger than 35 in good health. Sample: naive CD4+ T cells sorted from blood. The subset: CD45RA+ positively selected. CDR3 residues: CAWSIPQGSSSYNSPLHF. DNA of the CDR3: TGTGCCTGGAGTATACCACAGGGGTCGAGCTCCTATAATTCACCCCTCCACTTT.